Presented here are 27 T cell receptor beta chains from one specimen sequenced in a study of blood T cell repertoires in COVID-19 (dated by TCRdb to the early 2020s). Library preparation used the immunoSEQ multiplex PCR assay. Held by TCRdb, this immuneACCESS table contains in-frame sequences only and omits some clones. Under half of the omission traces to an unresolved V gene where checked; the cause of the rest is unknown. The sample data list approximately 40,000 clones, and more than 70% of these were observed just once. Around 2.4% of the sample is in the top ten clones. The specimen sequenced was peripheral blood. The receptor set was obtained from a human donor in a cohort sampled during active COVID-19.

The chain combines TRBV4-2 with TRBJ1-3; 8 bases are a match to TRBD1. With 1 base clipped from V and 9 bases from J, the junction kept 8 bases outside the gene matches. Germline lookup yields CDR1 LGHNA and CDR2 YNFKEQ. The CDR3 is made up of 15 amino acids. Here the CDR3 DNA reads TGTGCCAGCAGCCAAGCTACAGGGGGTAGAGGCACCATATATTTT. Its protein is CASSQATGGRGTIYF.

The sample holds a few counts of this clone. CDR3 loop: CASSPRRVPGQETQYF. In DNA, the CDR3 is TGTGCCAGCAGTCCCCGCCGGGTCCCCGGGCAAGAGACCCAGTACTTC. The chain combines TRBV27 with TRBJ2-5; D gene uncertain. V shed 5 bases and J shed 2 bases, with 18 bases lying between them. The germline gives CDR1 MNHEY, CDR2 SMNVEV (reference sequence). The CDR3 runs 16 residues.

V usage is TRBV5-1 and J usage is TRBJ2-7; 10 bases match TRBD2. Germline V gene lookup returns CDR1 SGHRS and CDR2 YFSETQ. The CDR3 has 15 residues. With V trimmed by 2 bases and J by 6 bases, 8 bases remained unmatched. The CDR3 coding sequence is TGCGCCAGCAGCTTTAATAGCGGGGGGCACGGCGAGCAGTACTTC. As protein: CASSFNSGGHGEQYF.

The V call is TRBV14, the J call TRBJ2-5, with 10 bases aligning to TRBD1. The germline gives CDR1 SGHDN, CDR2 FVKESK. This CDR3 region has 16 residues. J gave up 5 bases and V 4 bases, and 10 bases lay outside the gene matches. CDR3 in amino acids: CASSPPRTGGPETQYF. The CDR3 DNA follows: TGTGCCAGCAGCCCCCCCCGGACAGGGGGGCCGGAGACCCAGTACTTC.

The V and J genes are TRBV5-4 and TRBJ1-2; a possible D gene is TRBD1 (6 bases). The germline V gene has CDR1 SGHNT and CDR2 YYREEE (reference sequence). The CDR3 runs to 13 residues. Trimming took off 4 bases at V and 6 bases at J, with 13 bases between the two ends. The CDR3 spells CASSKTGGNGYTF. The CDR3 coding sequence is TGTGCCAGCAGCAAGACAGGTGGTAATGGCTACACCTTC.

This chain connects TRBV29-1 to TRBJ1-1; maybe TRBD1 (5 bases). V gave up 5 bases and J gave up 1 base, with 14 bases separating them. CDR3 length: 14 amino acids. Looked up from germline, CDR1 is SQVTM and CDR2 is ANQGSEA. DNA for the CDR3: TGCAGCGTTCGGGACTATGGAGGGAACACTGAAGCTTTCTTT. The encoded protein is CSVRDYGGNTEAFF.

About this clone itself: Different DNA sequences within this sample yield the same CDR3. The J gene is TRBJ1-1, the V gene TRBV5-1; D is possibly TRBD1 (6 bases). This CDR3 has 14 residues. Germline V gene sequence: CDR1 SGHRS, CDR2 YFSETQ. The V end was cut by 4 bases, the J end by 1 base, with 11 bases between. CDR3 amino acids: CASSPTGGNTEAFF. Written as DNA, the CDR3 is TGCGCCAGCAGCCCGACAGGTGGGAACACTGAAGCTTTCTTT.

This chain joins TRBV27 and TRBJ1-1, with TRBD1 matching 8 bases. J gave up 3 bases and V 5 bases, and 8 bases lay outside the gene matches. Germline loops: CDR1 MNHEY, CDR2 SMNVEV (reference sequence). CDR3 length: 15 amino acids. CDR3 bases: TGTGCCAGCAGTCCCAGGGGGCCCAGGGACACTGAAGCTTTCTTT. Translated: CASSPRGPRDTEAFF.

The rearrangement links TRBV3-1 (or the pseudogene TRBV3-2) to TRBJ2-3, with a tentative D call TRBD1 (7 bases). Looked up from germline, CDR1 is LGHDT and CDR2 is YNNKEL (reference sequence). The CDR3 contains 17 residues. V lost 3 bases and J 0 bases, leaving 16 bases between the germline ends. DNA of the CDR3: TGTGCCAGCAGCCATTACACAGGGGACTCTAGCACAGATACGCAGTATTTT. Its protein product is CASSHYTGDSSTDTQYF.

This sequence joins TRBV9 and TRBJ1-3; no clear D. The V end lost 6 bases, the J end lost 0 bases, and 7 bases lay between the germline ends. The CDR3 contains 13 residues. CDR1 is SGDLS, CDR2 YYNGEE, per germline. The CDR3 reads CASKSYSGNTIYF. CDR3 DNA: TGTGCCAGCAAGTCCTACTCTGGAAACACCATATATTTT.

This chain joins TRBV4-1 and TRBJ2-1; TRBD2 might be the D (6 bases). V dropped 0 bases and J dropped 10 bases, with 13 bases sitting between them. The CDR3 is 14 residues long. Looked up from germline, CDR1 is MGHRA and CDR2 is YSYEKL. Here the CDR3 DNA reads TGCGCCAGCAGCCAAGATTGGATAGGAGGGGAGCAGTTCTTC. It is translated as CASSQDWIGGEQFF.

The V and J genes are TRBV27 and TRBJ2-7; TRBD2 matches 8 bases. The germline CDR1 and CDR2 sequences are MNHEY and SMNVEV (reference sequence). The CDR3 is 16 amino acids. Trimming at V came to 6 bases and at J to 4 bases, leaving 14 bases not matched to a gene. For the CDR3, the DNA is TGTGCCAGCAGACCTGAGCCGGGGGGGCCCGAGTACGAGCAGTACTTC. It codes for CASRPEPGGPEYEQYF.

The J gene is TRBJ2-5, the V gene TRBV27, with TRBD1 identical over 8 bases. The germline V gene has CDR1 MNHEY and CDR2 SMNVEV (reference sequence). The CDR3 has 17 residues. The J segment lost 4 bases and the V segment lost 5 bases, leaving 15 bases of the junction unmatched. CDR3 sequence (DNA): TGTGCCAGCAGTAAGGACAGGGTTCCTGCCAAGGGAGAGACCCAGTACTTC. It specifies CASSKDRVPAKGETQYF.

V usage is TRBV5-4 and J usage is TRBJ2-1; 8 nucleotides match TRBD2. The germline V gene has CDR1 SGHNT and CDR2 YYREEE (reference sequence). This CDR3 is 15 amino acids long. After removal of 1 base from V and 4 bases from J, the junction contained 4 bases not matched to a gene. The CDR3 sequence is CASSLTGGRYNEQFF. CDR3 bases: TGTGCCAGCAGCTTGACGGGGGGGCGGTACAATGAGCAGTTCTTC. The full variable domain, its missing parts supplied by reference TRBV5-4 and TRBJ2-1, is ETGVTQSPTHLIKTRGQQVTLRCSSQSGHNTVSWYQQALGQGPQFIFQYYREEENGRGNFPPRFSGLQFPNYSSELNVNALELDDSALYLCASSLTGGRYNEQFFGPGTRLTVL.

This sequence joins TRBV19 and TRBJ1-2; 7 nucleotides align to TRBD1. Germline CDR1 reads LNHDA; CDR2 reads SQIVND (reference sequence). This CDR3 region has 14 residues. V shed 4 bases, J shed 4 bases, and the junction held 6 bases outside the gene matches. As DNA, the CDR3 is TGTGCCAGTAGTAAAACCGGGACAGTCTATGGCTACACCTTC. Protein: CASSKTGTVYGYTF.

The J gene is TRBJ1-2, the V gene TRBV3-1 (or the pseudogene TRBV3-2); 10 bases agree with TRBD1. CDR3 length: 12 amino acids. V was pared by 1 base and J by 13 bases, with 3 bases of the junction left unmatched. Per germline, CDR1 LGHDT and CDR2 YNNKEL (reference sequence). The DNA for the CDR3 is TGTGCCAGCAGCCAAGGCGGGGACAGGGGCACCTTC. This sequence encodes CASSQGGDRGTF.

Only one count was recorded for this clone. The CDR3: CASSPRVWNQETQYF. The CDR3 coding sequence is TGTGCCAGCAGTCCTCGGGTCTGGAACCAAGAGACCCAGTACTTC. The chain joins TRBV6-4 to TRBJ2-5; unclear D gene. The CDR3 length is 15 residues. Trimming removed 5 bases from V and 0 bases from J, with 13 bases in between. Germline values: CDR1 MRHNA, CDR2 SNTAGT.

This chain's CDR3 is CASRNLQVGHQPQHF. The CDR3 region has the DNA TGTGCCAGCAGGAACCTACAGGTCGGTCATCAGCCCCAGCATTTT. This chain joins TRBV27 and TRBJ1-5; D is perhaps TRBD1 (5 bases). V shed 6 bases and J shed 5 bases, with 17 bases lying between them. From germline, CDR1 is MNHEY and CDR2 SMNVEV (reference sequence). The CDR3 loop spans 15 amino acids.

This chain joins TRBV19 and TRBJ1-1, with D maybe TRBD1 (6 bases). Trimming stripped 7 bases from V and 1 base from J, with 16 bases between. Germline V gives CDR1 LNHDA, CDR2 SQIVND (reference sequence). The CDR3 spans 15 residues. CDR3 bases: TGTGCCAGTAAGAGTCTAGGACAGTCGAACACTGAAGCTTTCTTT. Its protein is CASKSLGQSNTEAFF.

The chain couples TRBV6-1 to TRBJ2-7; 9 bases are shared with TRBD2. The germline V gene has CDR1 MNHNS and CDR2 SASEGT. With 2 bases clipped from V and 0 bases from J, the junction kept 20 bases outside the gene matches. CDR3 length equals 21 residues. The CDR3: CASSEPVGAGGQILYSYEQYF. In DNA form, the CDR3 reads TGTGCCAGCAGTGAACCGGTGGGAGCGGGGGGACAAATCCTCTACTCCTACGAGCAGTACTTC.

The CDR3 DNA is TGTGCCAGCAGAGGGGGTACAGATACGCAGTATTTT. It specifies CASRGGTDTQYF. The gene calls are TRBV6-5 and TRBJ2-3, with TRBD1 as a possible D gene (6 bases). This CDR3 contains 12 residues. Germline CDR1 is MNHEY and CDR2 is SVGAGI. Trimming took off 6 bases at V and 3 bases at J, with 7 bases between the two ends.

The V call is TRBV11-2, the J call TRBJ2-1; 7 positions agree with TRBD1. Looked up from germline, CDR1 is SGHAT and CDR2 is FQNNGV. V lost 3 bases to trimming and J lost 6 bases; unmatched junction nucleotides: 2. The CDR3 loop spans 13 amino acids. CDR3 sequence: CASSFTGVNEQFF. The CDR3 DNA is TGTGCCAGCAGCTTCACAGGGGTCAATGAGCAGTTCTTC.

This clone has a single count. This chain joins TRBV10-3 and TRBJ1-5; D may be TRBD1 (5 bases). CDR3 length: 13 residues. Looked up from germline, CDR1 is ENHRY and CDR2 is SYGVKD. V was trimmed by 10 bases and J by 4 bases, leaving 14 bases between them. CDR3 DNA sequence: TGTGCCACCGCAGGGACTGCTAATCAGCCCCAGCATTTT. Translation: CATAGTANQPQHF.

The gene calls are TRBV5-1 and TRBJ1-4, with D possibly TRBD1 on 6 matching bases. This CDR3 region has 15 residues. With 1 base removed from V and 8 bases from J, the gap between germline ends came to 15 bases. CDR1 and CDR2 from the germline V gene are SGHRS and YFSETQ. Here the CDR3 reads CASSLYRDKGEKLFF. CDR3 DNA: TGCGCCAGCAGCTTGTATAGGGACAAAGGGGAAAAACTGTTTTTT.

A few counts support this clone. CDR3 nucleotide sequence: TGTGCCAGTAGTATAGGAGACAGCAATTCACCCCTCCACTTT. This encodes CASSIGDSNSPLHF. The chain employs TRBV19 and TRBJ1-6; a possible D gene is TRBD1 (5 bases). V was clipped by 1 base and J by 7 bases, with 8 bases between them. CDR3 size: 14 residues. Germline assignment: CDR1 LNHDA and CDR2 SQIVND (reference sequence).

V gene TRBV6-6 combines with J gene TRBJ1-1; the match to TRBD1 covers 8 bases. CDR3 size: 16 residues. V shed 5 bases and J 5 bases; nucleotides not matched to a gene: 13. The germline V gene encodes CDR1 MNHNY and CDR2 SVGAGI (reference sequence). In DNA form, the CDR3 reads TGTGCCAGCAGTCACGATAGGCAGGGGGCCGGGACTGAAGCTTTCTTT. As protein: CASSHDRQGAGTEAFF.

The CDR3 region has the DNA TGTGCCAGCAGTGAGGGGACAGGGGGCCCAGATACGCAGTATTTT. Protein: CASSEGTGGPDTQYF. The V and J genes are TRBV6-1 and TRBJ2-3; 12 bases align to TRBD1. CDR3 length equals 15 residues. Germline V gene lookup returns CDR1 MNHNS and CDR2 SASEGT. Trimming took 3 bases from V and 4 from J; bases not matched to a gene: 2.